This T cell receptor (beta chain) was captured in a study of cytomegalovirus exposure and HLA in healthy donors. Points on this clone: Its antigen is not known.

V dropped 3 bases and J dropped 3 bases, with 12 bases sitting between them. The CDR3 contains 14 residues. The germline CDR1 and CDR2 sequences are SGHVS and FQNEAQ. In the PCR, 60 Vbeta and 13 Jbeta primers were used. Profiling relied on immunoSEQ multiplex PCR, and the TCRdb table lists in-frame clones only, not all of them. The table includes 25,000 to 40,000 clones, about 63% detected once. Whole-study findings and limits: Follow-up analysis found HLA locus-dependent TCR association rates, highest for DRB1 and lowest for HLA-C.

The sequencing sample was made of PBMCs. The chain uses TRBV7-8 and TRBJ2-7; maybe TRBD1 (6 bases). The receptor's source is a man aged 45 to 65 in good health and CMV-seropositive. For the CDR3, the DNA is TGTGCCAGCAGCTTTTTAGGGGGAGACTACGAGCAGTACTTC. This translates into CASSFLGGDYEQYF.